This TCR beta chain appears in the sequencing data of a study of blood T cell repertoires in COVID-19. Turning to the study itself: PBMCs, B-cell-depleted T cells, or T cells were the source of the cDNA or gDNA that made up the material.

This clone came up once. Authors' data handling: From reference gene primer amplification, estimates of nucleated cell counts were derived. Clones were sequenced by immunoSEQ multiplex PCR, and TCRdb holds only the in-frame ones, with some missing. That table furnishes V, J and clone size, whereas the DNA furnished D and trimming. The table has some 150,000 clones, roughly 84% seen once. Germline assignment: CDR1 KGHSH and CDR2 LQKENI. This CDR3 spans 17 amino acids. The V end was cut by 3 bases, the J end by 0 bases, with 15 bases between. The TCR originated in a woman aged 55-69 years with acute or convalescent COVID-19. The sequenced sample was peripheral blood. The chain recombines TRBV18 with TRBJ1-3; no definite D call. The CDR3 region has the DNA TGTGCCAGCTCACCTCGGGGATCCTCGAGCTCTGGAAACACCATATATTTT. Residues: CASSPRGSSSSGNTIYF.